Following are 5 T cell receptor beta chains from one sample sequenced in a study of monozygotic twins with inflammatory bowel disease (dated by TCRdb to between 2017 and 2020). Preparation of the library involved 5' RACE. Sequenced using an Illumina HiSeq 2500. TCRdb reanalyzed the reads, keeping one entry per CDR3 protein sequence and omitting DNA. The record for this sample contains nearly 450,000 distinct CDR3 sequences. The biggest ten clones account for about 2.2% of the sample. Sequencing used blood. The receptor set was obtained from a human donor with ulcerative colitis or Crohn's disease, or a healthy co-twin of an affected twin (not recorded which).

The rearrangement joins TRBV5-1 to TRBJ1-1. The CDR3 sequence is 16 residues long. Germline V lookup: CDR1 SGHRS, CDR2 YFSETQ. The CDR3 is CASSLGPISMNTEAFF.

The chain couples TRBV27 to TRBJ2-7; TCRdb gives TRBD2 as the D gene, but with no DNA this cannot be confirmed. Germline V gives CDR1 MNHEY, CDR2 SMNVEV (reference sequence). CDR3 length: 16 residues. CDR3: CASSSIGLAGSDEQYF.

The V gene is TRBV20-1, the J gene TRBJ2-7; TCRdb lists TRBD1, though no DNA is available to test this call. Germline values: CDR1 DFQATT, CDR2 SNEGSKA (reference sequence). This CDR3 has 16 residues. CDR3 protein: CSARSRRTGGTHEQYF.

The rearrangement joins TRBV7-8 to TRBJ2-2. The length of the CDR3 is 15 residues. CDR1 is SGHVS, CDR2 FQNEAQ, per germline. The CDR3 region is CASSLASRATGELFF. Complete variable domain (other parts from reference TRBV7-8 and TRBJ2-2): GAGVSQSPRYKVAKRGQDVALRCDPISGHVSLFWYQQALGQGPEFLTYFQNEAQLDKSGLPSDRFFAERPEGSVSTLKIQRTQQEDSAVYLCASSLASRATGELFFGEGSRLTVL.

The chain has TRBV6-1 and TRBJ2-3; absent DNA, TCRdb's TRBD1 call cannot be checked. The CDR3 contains 18 residues. CDR1 and CDR2 (germline): MNHNS, SASEGT. The CDR3 loop reads CASSEVIRGASATDTQYF.